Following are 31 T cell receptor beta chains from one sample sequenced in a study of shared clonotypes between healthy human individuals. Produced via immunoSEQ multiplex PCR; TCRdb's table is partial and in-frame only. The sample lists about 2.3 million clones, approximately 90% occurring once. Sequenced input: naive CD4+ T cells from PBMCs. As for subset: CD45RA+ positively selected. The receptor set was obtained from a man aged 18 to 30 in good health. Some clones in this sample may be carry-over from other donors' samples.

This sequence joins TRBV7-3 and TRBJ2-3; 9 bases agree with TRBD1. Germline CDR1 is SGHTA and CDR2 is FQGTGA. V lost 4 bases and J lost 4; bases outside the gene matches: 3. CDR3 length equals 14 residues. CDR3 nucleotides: TGTGCCAGCAGCTCGGACAGGGGATCAGATACGCAGTATTTT. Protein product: CASSSDRGSDTQYF.

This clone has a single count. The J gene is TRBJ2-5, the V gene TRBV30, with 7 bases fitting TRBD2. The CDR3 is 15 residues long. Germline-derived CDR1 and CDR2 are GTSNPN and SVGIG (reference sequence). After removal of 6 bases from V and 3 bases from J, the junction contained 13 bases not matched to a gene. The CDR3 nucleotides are TGTGCCTGTCGTCTTGGGGGGAGGGCCAAAGAGACCCAGTACTTC. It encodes CACRLGGRAKETQYF.

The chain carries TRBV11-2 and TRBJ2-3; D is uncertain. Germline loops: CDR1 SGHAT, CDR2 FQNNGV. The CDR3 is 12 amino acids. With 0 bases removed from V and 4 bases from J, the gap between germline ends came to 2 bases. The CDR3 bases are TGTGCCAGCAGCTTAGATCCAGATACGCAGTATTTT. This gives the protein CASSLDPDTQYF.

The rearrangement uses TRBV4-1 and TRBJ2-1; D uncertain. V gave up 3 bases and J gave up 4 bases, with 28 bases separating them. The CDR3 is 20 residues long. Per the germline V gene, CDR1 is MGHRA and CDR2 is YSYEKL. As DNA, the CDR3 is TGCGCCAGCAGCCAGAGGTTGGGCCTAGGCCTAAGCCCGGTATACAATGAGCAGTTCTTC. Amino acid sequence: CASSQRLGLGLSPVYNEQFF.

CDR3 in amino acids: CASSLSGMTEKLFF. The CDR3 nucleotides are TGCGCCAGCAGCTTGTCAGGGATGACTGAAAAACTGTTTTTT. The chain couples TRBV5-1 to TRBJ1-4; D is perhaps TRBD1 (5 bases). Per the germline V gene, CDR1 is SGHRS and CDR2 is YFSETQ. V was trimmed by 1 base and J by 7 bases, leaving 11 bases between them. This CDR3 is built from 14 residues.

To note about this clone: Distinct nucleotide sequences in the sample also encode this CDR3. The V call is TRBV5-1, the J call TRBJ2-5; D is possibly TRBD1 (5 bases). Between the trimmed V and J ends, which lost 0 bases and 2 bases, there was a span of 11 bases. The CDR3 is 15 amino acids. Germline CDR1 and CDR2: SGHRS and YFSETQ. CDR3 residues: CASSLALGPQETQYF. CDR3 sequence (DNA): TGCGCCAGCAGCTTGGCCTTGGGGCCACAAGAGACCCAGTACTTC.

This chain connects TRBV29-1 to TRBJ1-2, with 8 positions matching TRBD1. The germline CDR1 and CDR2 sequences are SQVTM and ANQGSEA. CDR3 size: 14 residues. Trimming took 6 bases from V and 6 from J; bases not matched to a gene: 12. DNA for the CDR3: TGCAGCGTCGGACAGGGTATCAGTGGCCATGGCTACACCTTC. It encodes CSVGQGISGHGYTF.

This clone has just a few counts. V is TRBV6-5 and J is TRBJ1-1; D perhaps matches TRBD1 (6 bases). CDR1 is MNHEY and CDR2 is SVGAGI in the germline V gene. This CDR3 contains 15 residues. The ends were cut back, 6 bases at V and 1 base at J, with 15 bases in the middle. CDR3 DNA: TGTGCCAGCAGAAGGGGGGGACTTGGGAACACTGAAGCTTTCTTT. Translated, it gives CASRRGGLGNTEAFF.

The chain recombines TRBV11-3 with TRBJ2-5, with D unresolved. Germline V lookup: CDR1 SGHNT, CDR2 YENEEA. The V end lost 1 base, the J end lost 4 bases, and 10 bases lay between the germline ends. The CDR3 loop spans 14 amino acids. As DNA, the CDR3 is TGTGCCAGCAGCTTAGGAACGAGTGGAGAGACCCAGTACTTC. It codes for CASSLGTSGETQYF.

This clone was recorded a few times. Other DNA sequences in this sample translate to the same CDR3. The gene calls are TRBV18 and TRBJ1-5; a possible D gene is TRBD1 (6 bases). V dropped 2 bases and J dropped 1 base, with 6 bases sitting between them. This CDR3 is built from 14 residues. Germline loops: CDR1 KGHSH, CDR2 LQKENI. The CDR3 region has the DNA TGTGCCAGCTCACCAGGGACAAGCAATCAGCCCCAGCATTTT. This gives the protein CASSPGTSNQPQHF.

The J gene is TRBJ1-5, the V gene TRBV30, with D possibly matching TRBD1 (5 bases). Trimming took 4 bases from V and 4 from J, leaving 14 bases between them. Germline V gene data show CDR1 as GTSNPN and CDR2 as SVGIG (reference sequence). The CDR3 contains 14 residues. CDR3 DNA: TGTGCCTGGACTCCGGCGGGGGTTAATCAGCCCCAGCATTTT. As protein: CAWTPAGVNQPQHF.

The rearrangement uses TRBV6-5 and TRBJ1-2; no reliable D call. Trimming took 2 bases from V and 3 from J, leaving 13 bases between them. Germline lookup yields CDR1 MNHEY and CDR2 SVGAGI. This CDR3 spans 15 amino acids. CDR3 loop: CASSYRPTSDYGYTF. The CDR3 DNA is TGTGCCAGCAGTTACCGCCCCACTTCGGACTATGGCTACACCTTC.

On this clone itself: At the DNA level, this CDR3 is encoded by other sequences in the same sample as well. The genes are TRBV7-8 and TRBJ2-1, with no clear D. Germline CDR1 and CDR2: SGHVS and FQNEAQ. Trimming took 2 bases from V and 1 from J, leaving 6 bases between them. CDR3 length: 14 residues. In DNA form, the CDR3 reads TGTGCCAGCAGCTTACGCGAATCCTACAATGAGCAGTTCTTC. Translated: CASSLRESYNEQFF.

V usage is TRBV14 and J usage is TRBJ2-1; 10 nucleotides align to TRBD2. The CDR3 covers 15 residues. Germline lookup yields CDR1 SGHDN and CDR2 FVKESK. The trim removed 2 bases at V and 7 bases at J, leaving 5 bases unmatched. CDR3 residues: CASSQNSGRSNEQFF. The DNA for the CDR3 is TGTGCCAGCAGCCAAAATAGCGGGAGGTCTAATGAGCAGTTCTTC.

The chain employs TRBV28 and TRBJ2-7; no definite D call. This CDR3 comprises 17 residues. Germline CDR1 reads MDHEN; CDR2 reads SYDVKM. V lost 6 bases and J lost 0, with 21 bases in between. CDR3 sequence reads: CASSPLPNSSSSYEQYF. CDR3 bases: TGTGCCAGCAGCCCCTTACCTAACTCGTCGAGCTCCTACGAGCAGTACTTC. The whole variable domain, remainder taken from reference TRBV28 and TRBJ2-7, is DVKVTQSSRYLVKRTGEKVFLECVQDMDHENMFWYRQDPGLGLRLIYFSYDVKMKEKGDIPEGYSVSREKKERFSLILESASTNQTSMYLCASSPLPNSSSSYEQYFGPGTRLTVT.

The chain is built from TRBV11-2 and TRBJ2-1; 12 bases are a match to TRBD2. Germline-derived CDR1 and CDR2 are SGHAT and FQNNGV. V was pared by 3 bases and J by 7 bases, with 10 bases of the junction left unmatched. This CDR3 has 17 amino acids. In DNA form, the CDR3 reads TGTGCCAGCAGCTTCACTTGGACTAGCGGGAAAGGAAATGAGCAGTTCTTC. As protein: CASSFTWTSGKGNEQFF.

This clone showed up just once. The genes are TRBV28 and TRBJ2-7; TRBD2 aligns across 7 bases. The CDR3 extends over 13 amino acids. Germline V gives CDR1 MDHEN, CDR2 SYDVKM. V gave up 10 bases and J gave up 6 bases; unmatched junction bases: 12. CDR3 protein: CAIGHTPGGEQYF. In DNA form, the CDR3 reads TGTGCCATCGGGCACACCCCGGGAGGCGAGCAGTACTTC.

Here the CDR3 reads CASNERSRTYEQYF. The CDR3 DNA reads as TGTGCCAGCAACGAAAGATCCCGAACATACGAGCAGTACTTC. The rearrangement joins TRBV6-6 to TRBJ2-7; D not resolved. The CDR3 has 14 residues. CDR1 and CDR2 from the germline V gene are MNHNY and SVGAGI (reference sequence). With 7 bases removed from V and 4 bases from J, the gap between germline ends came to 17 bases.

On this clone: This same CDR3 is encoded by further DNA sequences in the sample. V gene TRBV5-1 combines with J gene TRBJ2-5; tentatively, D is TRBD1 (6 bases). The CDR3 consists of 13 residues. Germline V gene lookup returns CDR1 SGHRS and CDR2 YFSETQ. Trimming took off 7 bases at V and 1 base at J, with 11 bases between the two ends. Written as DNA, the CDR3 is TGCGCCAGCTCCAGGACAGTCCAAGAGACCCAGTACTTC. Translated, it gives CASSRTVQETQYF. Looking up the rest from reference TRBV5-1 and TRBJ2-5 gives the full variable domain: KAGVTQTPRYLIKTRGQQVTLSCSPISGHRSVSWYQQTPGQGLQFLFEYFSETQRNKGNFPGRFSGRQFSNSRSEMNVSTLELGDSALYLCASSRTVQETQYFGPGTRLLVL.

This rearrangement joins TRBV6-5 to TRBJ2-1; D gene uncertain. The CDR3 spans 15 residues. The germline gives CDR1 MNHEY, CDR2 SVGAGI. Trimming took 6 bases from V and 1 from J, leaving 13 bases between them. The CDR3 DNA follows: TGTGCCAGCAGGAACGCCCTAGGATCCTACAATGAGCAGTTCTTC. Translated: CASRNALGSYNEQFF.

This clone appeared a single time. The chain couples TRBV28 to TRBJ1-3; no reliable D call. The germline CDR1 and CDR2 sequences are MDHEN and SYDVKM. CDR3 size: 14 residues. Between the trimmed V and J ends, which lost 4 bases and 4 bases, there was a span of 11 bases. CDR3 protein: CASSSPSEGNTIYF. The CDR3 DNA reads TGTGCCAGCAGTTCCCCATCCGAGGGAAACACCATATATTTT.

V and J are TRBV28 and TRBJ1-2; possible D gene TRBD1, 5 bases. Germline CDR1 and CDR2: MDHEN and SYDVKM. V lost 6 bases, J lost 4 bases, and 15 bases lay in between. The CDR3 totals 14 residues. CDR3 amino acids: CASSLIPGGYGYTF. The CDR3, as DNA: TGTGCCAGCAGCCTCATACCCGGGGGCTATGGCTACACCTTC.

The CDR3 spells CASSLAMGPLSGYTF. The CDR3 nucleotides are TGTGCCAGCAGCTTAGCAATGGGGCCTCTCAGTGGCTACACCTTC. The chain is built from TRBV7-9 and TRBJ1-2, with D perhaps TRBD1 (5 bases). This CDR3 has 15 residues. Germline V gene sequence: CDR1 SEHNR, CDR2 FQNEAQ (reference sequence). Deletions cut 0 bases from V and 7 bases from J, with 15 bases between.

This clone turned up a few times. The CDR3 spells CASSALAGGPDNEQFF. The CDR3, as DNA: TGTGCCAGTAGTGCCCTAGCGGGAGGTCCAGACAATGAGCAGTTCTTC. This rearrangement joins TRBV19 to TRBJ2-1, with 11 bases that match TRBD2. Trimming took 5 bases from V and 5 from J; bases not matched to a gene: 8. Germline V CDR1 and CDR2: LNHDA, SQIVND (reference sequence). CDR3 length: 16 amino acids.

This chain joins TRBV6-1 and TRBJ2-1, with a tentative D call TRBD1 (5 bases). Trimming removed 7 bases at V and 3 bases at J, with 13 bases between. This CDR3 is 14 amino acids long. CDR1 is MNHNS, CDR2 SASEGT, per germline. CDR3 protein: CASILGRDYNEQFF. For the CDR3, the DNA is TGTGCCAGCATATTGGGCAGGGACTACAATGAGCAGTTCTTC.

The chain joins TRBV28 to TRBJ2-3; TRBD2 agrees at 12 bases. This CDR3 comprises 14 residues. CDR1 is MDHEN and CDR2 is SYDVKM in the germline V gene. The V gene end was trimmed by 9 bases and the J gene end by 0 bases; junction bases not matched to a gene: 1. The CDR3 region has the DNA TGTGCCAGTCTAGCGGGGGGGAGCACAGATACGCAGTATTTT. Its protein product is CASLAGGSTDTQYF.

The CDR3 sequence is CASSRKRTGSDTQYF. Here the CDR3 DNA reads TGTGCCAGCAGCCGGAAGAGGACAGGGTCAGATACGCAGTATTTT. The chain is built from TRBV14 and TRBJ2-3; TRBD1 matches at 8 bases. CDR1 SGHDN and CDR2 FVKESK come from the germline V gene. The CDR3 runs 15 residues. V lost 4 bases, J lost 4 bases, and 7 bases stayed unmatched.

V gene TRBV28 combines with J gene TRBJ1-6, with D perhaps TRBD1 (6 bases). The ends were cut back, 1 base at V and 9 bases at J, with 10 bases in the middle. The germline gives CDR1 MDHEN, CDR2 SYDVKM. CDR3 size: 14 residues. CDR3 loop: CASSLYRAGSPLHF. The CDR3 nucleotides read TGTGCCAGCAGTTTATACAGGGCGGGTTCACCCCTCCACTTT.

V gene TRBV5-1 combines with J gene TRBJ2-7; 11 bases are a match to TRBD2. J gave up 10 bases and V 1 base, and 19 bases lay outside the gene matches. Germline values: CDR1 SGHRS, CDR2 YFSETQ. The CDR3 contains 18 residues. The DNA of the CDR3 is TGCGCCAGCAGCTTGAGGACAGGGAACGATAATAGCGGGAGGGCCCAGTACTTC. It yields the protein CASSLRTGNDNSGRAQYF.

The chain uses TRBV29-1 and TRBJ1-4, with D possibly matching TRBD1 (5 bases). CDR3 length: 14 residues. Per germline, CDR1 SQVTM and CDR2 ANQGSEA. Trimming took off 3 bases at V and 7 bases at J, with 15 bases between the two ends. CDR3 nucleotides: TGCAGCGTTGAGTTTGGGGGTAATACTGAAAAACTGTTTTTT. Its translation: CSVEFGGNTEKLFF.

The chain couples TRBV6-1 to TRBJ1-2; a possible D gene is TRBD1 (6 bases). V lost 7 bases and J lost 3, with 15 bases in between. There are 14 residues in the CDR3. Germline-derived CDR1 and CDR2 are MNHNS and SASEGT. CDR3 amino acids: CASNPGAIHYGYTF. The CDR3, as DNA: TGTGCCAGCAATCCAGGGGCGATACACTATGGCTACACCTTC.